These 18 T cell receptor beta chains share one sample of origin, sequenced in a study of T-cell memory formation after mild COVID-19. MiXCR was run by TCRdb on the 5' RACE reads, yielding one entry per CDR3 protein. Of hundreds of thousands of distinct CDR3 sequences listed, 20% were seen once; the top ten hold around 8.4%. Sequencing used PBMCs or a T cell subset sorted from them (not recorded which). The receptors were sampled from an adult woman who had mild COVID-19 (a few samples of this study predate the infection). Cell type and time point are not known.

The genes are TRBV20-1 and TRBJ2-6; no definite D call. Germline CDR1 DFQATT, CDR2 SNEGSKA (reference sequence). This CDR3 spans 13 amino acids. Trimming left V 6 bases short and J 2 bases short, with 8 bases between. CDR3 sequence reads: CSALNTGANVLTF. For the CDR3, the DNA is TGCAGTGCCCTTAATACTGGGGCCAACGTCCTGACTTTC.

This clonotype was seen a few times. The rearrangement uses TRBV12-3 or TRBV12-4 and TRBJ1-2; 7 nucleotides match TRBD1. V gave up 6 bases and J gave up 8 bases; unmatched junction bases: 12. This CDR3 is 14 amino acids long. CDR3 protein: CASSSQGSWGGYTF. As DNA, the CDR3 is TGTGCCAGCAGCTCACAGGGGTCTTGGGGAGGCTACACCTTC.

The chain combines TRBV27 with TRBJ1-2; D call uncertain. The CDR3 contains 14 residues. V dropped 3 bases and J dropped 8 bases, with 16 bases sitting between them. In germline, CDR1 is MNHEY, CDR2 SMNVEV (reference sequence). The CDR3: CASSLAGYPGGYTF. In DNA, the CDR3 is TGTGCCAGCAGTTTGGCGGGGTACCCGGGGGGCTACACCTTC.

This clonotype was found a few times. The chain links TRBV9 to TRBJ2-4, with 7 bases that match TRBD1. V dropped 4 bases and J dropped 3; count of bases not matched to a gene: 1. The germline V gene encodes CDR1 SGDLS and CDR2 YYNGEE. The CDR3 contains 13 residues. The CDR3 sequence: CASSRDSKNIQYF. CDR3 in DNA: TGTGCCAGCAGCAGGGACAGCAAAAACATTCAGTACTTC.

This clonotype was seen ten or more times. An end of the junction differs from the germline gene, which may be a read error. The chain recombines TRBV5-1 with TRBJ2-5; possibly TRBD1 for D (6 bases). Germline V gives CDR1 SGHRS, CDR2 YFSETQ. The CDR3 sequence is 13 residues long. CDR3 coding DNA: TGTGCCAGCAGCTTAAGGGGGCAAGAGACCCAGTACTTC. Its protein product is CASSLRGQETQYF.

This sequence joins TRBV6-5 and TRBJ2-7; 8 positions agree with TRBD1. CDR1 is MNHEY and CDR2 is SVGAGI in the germline V gene. V lost 8 bases and J lost 4; bases outside the gene matches: 13. CDR3 size: 15 residues. CDR3 amino acids: CASLPRSGGSYEQYF. The CDR3 nucleotides read TGTGCCAGCTTACCCCGGTCAGGGGGCTCATACGAGCAGTACTTC.

The chain uses TRBV7-8 and TRBJ2-5, with 14 bases aligning to TRBD2. The CDR3 spans 17 residues. With V trimmed by 1 base and J by 2 bases, 3 bases remained unmatched. Germline V CDR1 and CDR2: SGHVS, FQNEAQ. CDR3 in amino acids: CASSLDGLAGGQETQYF. The CDR3 region has the DNA TGTGCCAGCAGCTTAGACGGACTAGCGGGAGGACAAGAGACCCAGTACTTC.

The chain has TRBV15 and TRBJ1-1, with 7 bases identical to TRBD1. The length of the CDR3 is 16 residues. V lost 0 bases and J lost 7; bases outside the gene matches: 11. The germline gives CDR1 LNHNV, CDR2 YYDKDF (reference sequence). Here the CDR3 reads CATSRDETGKADEAFF. In DNA form, the CDR3 reads TGTGCCACCAGCAGAGACGAGACAGGGAAGGCAGATGAAGCTTTCTTT.

This rearrangement joins TRBV7-3 to TRBJ2-1; TRBD1 matches at 12 bases. Germline CDR1 reads SGHTA; CDR2 reads FQGTGA. Trimming removed 5 bases from V and 10 bases from J; junction bases left unmatched: 12. The CDR3 runs to 16 residues. CDR3 sequence: CASSPWGQGAPGEQFF. The CDR3 DNA follows: TGTGCCAGCAGCCCATGGGGACAGGGGGCCCCCGGGGAGCAGTTCTTC. Full variable domain (rest looked up from reference TRBV7-3 and TRBJ2-1): GAGVSQTPSNKVTEKGKYVELRCDPISGHTALYWYRQSLGQGPEFLIYFQGTGAADDSGLPNDRFFAVRPEGSVSTLKIQRTERGDSAVYLCASSPWGQGAPGEQFFGPGTRLTVL.

This clonotype was seen many times. The J gene is TRBJ2-1, the V gene TRBV24-1; 13 positions match TRBD2. The CDR3 totals 14 residues. The J segment lost 5 bases and the V segment lost 7 bases, leaving 1 base of the junction unmatched. Germline V lookup: CDR1 KGHDR, CDR2 SFDVKD. Here the CDR3 DNA reads TGTGCCACCAGGGGACTAGCGGGAAACAATGAGCAGTTCTTC. As protein: CATRGLAGNNEQFF.

This clonotype was observed at least ten times. The chain combines TRBV18 with TRBJ2-7; the match to TRBD1 covers 11 bases. The V segment lost 6 bases and the J segment 1 base; nucleotides outside the gene matches: 5. The CDR3 is 15 amino acids. Per germline, CDR1 KGHSH and CDR2 LQKENI. In DNA form, the CDR3 reads TGTGCCAGCTCTTATGGACAGGGGGCATCCTACGAGCAGTACTTC. The encoded protein is CASSYGQGASYEQYF.

Only a few counts were recorded for this clonotype. The DNA of the CDR3 is TGTGCCAGCAGTTACGAAGTACCTTACGAGCAGTACTTC. Protein: CASSYEVPYEQYF. The chain joins TRBV6-2 or TRBV6-3 to TRBJ2-7; no firm D call. CDR1 is MNHEY and CDR2 is SVGEGT in the germline V gene. The CDR3 is 13 residues long. The ends were cut back, 2 bases at V and 4 bases at J, with 9 bases in the middle.

This clonotype turned up a few times. CDR3 in amino acids: CASSLVGSGTSLYEQYF. CDR3 nucleotide sequence: TGCGCCAGCAGCTTGGTTGGTAGCGGGACCTCTCTCTACGAGCAGTACTTC. The chain joins TRBV5-1 to TRBJ2-7; TRBD2 agrees at 8 bases. Per germline, CDR1 SGHRS and CDR2 YFSETQ. This CDR3 comprises 17 residues. With V trimmed by 0 bases and J by 3 bases, 11 bases remained unmatched.

A few counts support this clonotype. The CDR3 nucleotides are TGTGCCAGCAGCCCCACCCGAGGCACTCTGAGGGAGCAGTTCTTC. Amino acids: CASSPTRGTLREQFF. The chain is built from TRBV5-6 and TRBJ2-1; no clear D gene. Germline assignment: CDR1 SGHDT and CDR2 YYEEEE. CDR3 length: 15 residues. With 4 bases removed from V and 10 bases from J, the gap between germline ends came to 21 bases.

A few counts support this clonotype. The CDR3 loop is CASRPGRQYGYTF. CDR3 bases: TGTGCCAGCAGGCCAGGACGGCAGTATGGCTACACCTTC. V and J are TRBV6-5 and TRBJ1-2; D not resolved. The germline CDR1 and CDR2 sequences are MNHEY and SVGAGI. CDR3 length equals 13 residues. The germline V and J ends were trimmed by 6 bases and 5 bases, with 13 bases remaining between them.

This clonotype was detected only a few times. The chain uses TRBV6-6 and TRBJ2-1; possible D gene TRBD1, 6 bases. Germline CDR1 reads MNHNY; CDR2 reads SVGAGI (reference sequence). The CDR3 length is 13 residues. V lost 8 bases and J 6 bases, leaving 14 bases between the germline ends. In DNA, the CDR3 is TGTGCCAGCCGAGCAGGGGTGAGCAATGAGCAGTTCTTC. This gives the protein CASRAGVSNEQFF.

This clonotype was detected only a few times. The CDR3 loop is CASSSTQGVGNQPQHF. CDR3 nucleotides: TGTGCCAGCAGTTCCACTCAGGGTGTTGGCAATCAGCCCCAGCATTTT. V usage is TRBV12-3 or TRBV12-4 and J usage is TRBJ1-5, with D possibly TRBD1 on 5 matching bases. V was cut by 4 bases and J by 2 bases, with 15 bases left in between. The CDR3 has 16 amino acids.

V gene TRBV29-1 combines with J gene TRBJ1-4; tentatively, D is TRBD1 (6 bases). Germline loops: CDR1 SQVTM, CDR2 ANQGSEA. Deletions cut 4 bases from V and 4 bases from J, with 16 bases between. The CDR3 has 15 amino acids. CDR3: CSVATGGAGNEKLFF. CDR3 nucleotides: TGCAGCGTTGCAACCGGGGGCGCGGGTAATGAAAAACTGTTTTTT.